The TCR beta chain under discussion was sequenced for a study of blood T cell repertoires in COVID-19. Study background: The cDNA or gDNA used as material had been derived from T cells, B-cell-depleted T cells, or PBMCs.

Trimming removed 7 bases at V and 6 bases at J, with 11 bases between. Germline loops: CDR1 MNHNY, CDR2 SVGAGI (reference sequence). The CDR3 runs to 12 residues. Measured with immunoSEQ multiplex PCR; TCRdb has only the in-frame clones, and not every one. This table has about 140,000 clones, around 84% appearing once. The receptor's source is a human donor with acute or convalescent COVID-19. The donor label of this sample is uncertain. What was sequenced was peripheral blood. V is TRBV6-6 and J is TRBJ2-3; D gene ambiguous. CDR3 region: CASTQDSDTQYF. CDR3 bases: TGTGCCAGCACCCAAGACTCCGATACGCAGTATTTT.